This T cell receptor (beta chain) was profiled in a study of PD-1 blockade in classical Hodgkin lymphoma. Assay used: immunoSEQ multiplex PCR; TCRdb lists only in-frame clones, some missing. The profile shows 25,000 to 35,000 clones, 88% of them singletons. This CDR3 spans 14 amino acids. Trimming removed 2 bases at V and 2 bases at J, with 10 bases between. The germline V gene encodes CDR1 KGHSH and CDR2 LQKENI. As for time point: newly diagnosed, previously untreated cHL patient sample. Magnetic depletion of unwanted cells isolated CD4+ T cells from thawed PBMCs. Sequenced sample: CD4+ T cells from blood. V and J are TRBV18 and TRBJ2-7; unclear D gene. The source of this sequence is a human donor with classical Hodgkin lymphoma. CDR3 sequence reads: CASSPDRNAYEQYF. The CDR3 DNA sequence: TGTGCCAGCTCACCAGATCGGAACGCCTACGAGCAGTACTTC.